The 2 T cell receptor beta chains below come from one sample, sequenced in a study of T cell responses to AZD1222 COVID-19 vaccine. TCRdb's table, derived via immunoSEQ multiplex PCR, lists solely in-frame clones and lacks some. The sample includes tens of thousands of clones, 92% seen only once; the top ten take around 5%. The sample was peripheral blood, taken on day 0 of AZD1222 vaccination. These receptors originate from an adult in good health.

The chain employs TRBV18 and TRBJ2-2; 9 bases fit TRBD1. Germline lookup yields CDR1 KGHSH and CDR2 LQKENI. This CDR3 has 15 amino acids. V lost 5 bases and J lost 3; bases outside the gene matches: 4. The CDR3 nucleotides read TGTGCCAGCTCAGAAGGACAGGGGTACACCGGGGAGCTGTTTTTT. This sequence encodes CASSEGQGYTGELFF.

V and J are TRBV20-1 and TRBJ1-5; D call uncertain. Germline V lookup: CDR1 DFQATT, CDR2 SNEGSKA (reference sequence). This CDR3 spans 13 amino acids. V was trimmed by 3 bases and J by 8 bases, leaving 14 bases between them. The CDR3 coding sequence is TGCAGTGCTAGTTGGGTCCCTGGGGAGCCCCAGCATTTT. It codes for CSASWVPGEPQHF.